The T cell receptor beta chain under discussion was sequenced for a study of shared T cell receptors in the human thymus. With 0 bases clipped from V and 6 bases from J, the junction kept 7 bases outside the gene matches. The CDR3 length is 16 residues. Germline CDR1 and CDR2: SGDLS and YYNGEE. TCRdb keeps only in-frame clones here, not all; method: immunoSEQ multiplex PCR. The table records fewer than 700,000 clones, roughly 90% of them present only once. A further study also used this sample, focusing on human thymus T cells. That paper notes: Donors were healthy Finnish infants having corrective surgery for congenital heart defects.

The receptor comes from a boy younger than two with a congenital heart defect. Sequences were obtained from thymocytes. The chain employs TRBV9 and TRBJ2-1, with 9 bases fitting TRBD2. The CDR3, as DNA: TGTGCCAGCAGCGTAGAGTGGCGGGAGGGACGCAATGAGCAGTTCTTC. Protein sequence: CASSVEWREGRNEQFF.